This TCR beta chain was sequenced in a study of cytomegalovirus exposure and HLA in healthy donors. The primer mix had 60 Vbeta and 13 Jbeta primers. The table came from immunoSEQ multiplex PCR; TCRdb's copy has only in-frame clones and leaves some out. Here the sample spans under 150,000 clones, roughly 77% being singletons. Broader study findings: A later analysis reportedly found fewer N-insertions in an Asian-associated ancestry cluster than the roughly 670-donor mean. No immune exposure information besides CMV serostatus was available. In vitro experiments confirmed that three CMV-associated chains were specific for CMV antigens.

A single count supports this clone. The antigen is undetermined. Source material: PBMCs. This TCR was recovered from a female donor in good health and CMV-seronegative.

The CDR3 reads CASSPGGWDTGELFF. The CDR3 DNA follows: TGTGCCAGTTCTCCGGGCGGGTGGGACACCGGGGAGCTGTTTTTT. V is TRBV9 and J is TRBJ2-2; maybe TRBD2 (5 bases). Trimming pared 8 bases from V and 3 bases from J, leaving 17 bases between. The germline gives CDR1 SGDLS, CDR2 YYNGEE. The CDR3 is 15 residues long.